One TCR beta chain is described in this entry. From germline, CDR1 is GTSNPN and CDR2 SVGIG (reference sequence). This CDR3 comprises 17 residues. The J segment lost 4 bases and the V segment lost 1 base, leaving 8 bases of the junction unmatched. The source of the sample is a study of technical replicates of blood from several donors. Some clones are missing from TCRdb's copy, which holds only in-frame ones; the method was immunoSEQ multiplex PCR. The sample shows 65,000 to 90,000 clones, 93% of them seen only once. The sequenced sample was T cells isolated from PBMCs. The clonotype comes from a human donor in good health. The chain has TRBV30 and TRBJ2-7, with 15 bases identical to TRBD2. Here the CDR3 DNA reads TGTGCCTGGAGTGGGGACGGGACTAGCGGGGGGCGTTACGAGCAGTACTTC. Translated, it gives CAWSGDGTSGGRYEQYF.